This T cell receptor beta chain was recorded in a study of shared clonotypes between healthy human individuals. Findings of the study overall: The sharing of 4% to 5.5% of naive CD4 clonotypes was seen across a handful of donors. What limited the represented genetic and exposure-history diversity was the small number of donors.

Using immunoSEQ multiplex PCR, the repertoire was profiled, and TCRdb retains in-frame clones only, with some absent. Among roughly 660,000 clones listed, about nine tenths were seen once. Germline V gives CDR1 MNHEY, CDR2 SMNVEV (reference sequence). This CDR3 contains 14 residues. With 5 bases clipped from V and 2 bases from J, the junction kept 5 bases outside the gene matches. With regard to this clone: Its antigen is not known.

The sample comprised memory CD8+ T cells from PBMCs. Subset indicated: CD45RO+ cells pooled with CCR7-negative TemRA cells. The origin of this receptor is a man between 18 and 29 years old in good health. Some clones in this sample may be carry-over from other donors' samples. This rearrangement joins TRBV27 to TRBJ2-7; 8 positions agree with TRBD1. CDR3 nucleotide sequence: TGTGCCAGCAGTAACGACAGGGGACCCTACGAGCAGTACTTC. Translated: CASSNDRGPYEQYF.